The 20 T cell receptor beta chains below were found in one sample sequenced in a study of Ad26.COV2.S vaccination and SARS-CoV-2 variants. TCRdb keeps only in-frame clones here, not all; method: immunoSEQ multiplex PCR. The sample has about 350,000 clones, around 90% seen once. Sequences were derived from peripheral blood, sampled after recovery from COVID-19. The receptors were gathered from a human donor who had recovered from COVID-19.

J is TRBJ2-2 and V is TRBV19; TRBD2 matches 8 bases. J lost 5 bases, V lost 1 base, and 6 bases had no gene match. Germline CDR1 is LNHDA and CDR2 is SQIVND (reference sequence). The CDR3 is made up of 16 amino acids. The CDR3 DNA follows: TGTGCCAGTAGTATAGGTGGGACTAGGGGAACCGGGGAGCTGTTTTTT. Translated, it gives CASSIGGTRGTGELFF.

This chain joins TRBV6-5 and TRBJ2-3, with 8 nucleotides matching TRBD1. Germline CDR1 reads MNHEY; CDR2 reads SVGAGI. This CDR3 spans 14 amino acids. J gave up 4 bases and V 7 bases, and 7 bases lay outside the gene matches. The CDR3 loop is CASKIDRGADTQYF. CDR3 coding DNA: TGTGCCAGCAAAATAGACAGGGGAGCAGATACGCAGTATTTT.

As concerns this clone: The same CDR3 can be traced to other DNA sequences in this sample. This chain joins TRBV10-2 and TRBJ1-3; D may be TRBD1 (6 bases). The germline V and J ends were trimmed by 4 bases and 0 bases, with 10 bases remaining between them. Germline assignment: CDR1 WSHSY and CDR2 SAAADI. The CDR3 runs to 15 residues. The CDR3 region is CASSGTASSGNTIYF. Written as DNA, the CDR3 is TGCGCCAGCAGTGGGACAGCGAGCTCTGGAAACACCATATATTTT.

V and J are TRBV16 and TRBJ2-1; TRBD1 aligns across 8 bases. Germline V CDR1 and CDR2: KGHSY, FQNENV. CDR3 size: 17 residues. The V gene end was trimmed by 4 bases and the J gene end by 5 bases; junction bases not matched to a gene: 13. CDR3 in DNA: TGTGCCAGCAGCCCCTGGGGTAGGGGGACAGGACACAATGAGCAGTTCTTC. Protein product: CASSPWGRGTGHNEQFF.

Worth noting for this clone: This same CDR3 is encoded by further DNA sequences in the sample. This rearrangement joins TRBV5-1 to TRBJ1-3; TRBD1 is a possible D gene (5 bases). Trimming took off 0 bases at V and 2 bases at J, with 6 bases between the two ends. The CDR3 has 14 residues. Germline V lookup: CDR1 SGHRS, CDR2 YFSETQ. The CDR3 region is CASSLGGPGNTIYF. Here the CDR3 DNA reads TGCGCCAGCAGCTTGGGGGGACCTGGAAACACCATATATTTT.

V gene TRBV19 combines with J gene TRBJ2-6; D not certain. Trimming took off 5 bases at V and 4 bases at J, with 9 bases between the two ends. Germline assignment: CDR1 LNHDA and CDR2 SQIVND (reference sequence). The CDR3 is 14 residues long. In DNA form, the CDR3 reads TGTGCCAGTAGTCCATTTGGAGGGGCCAACGTCCTGACTTTC. Translating it yields CASSPFGGANVLTF.

The chain uses TRBV4-1 and TRBJ1-4; D perhaps matches TRBD1 (5 bases). Per germline, CDR1 MGHRA and CDR2 YSYEKL. Trimming took 0 bases from V and 2 from J, leaving 22 bases between them. The CDR3 has 20 residues. The CDR3 loop is CASSQDSSFGGLSTNEKLFF. DNA for the CDR3: TGCGCCAGCAGCCAAGATTCGAGTTTCGGGGGTTTGAGTACTAATGAAAAACTGTTTTTT.

V gene TRBV12-5 combines with J gene TRBJ1-4, with D unclear. Between the trimmed V and J ends, which lost 3 bases and 8 bases, there was a span of 16 bases. CDR1 and CDR2 from the germline V gene are LGHNT and FRNRAP. The CDR3 totals 15 residues. CDR3 in DNA: TGTGCTAGTGGTTTACCGACGGGGTCCCCGGAAAAACTGTTTTTT. It specifies CASGLPTGSPEKLFF.

This CDR3 reads CASSLAWTLNSPLHF. The CDR3 coding sequence is TGTGCCAGCAGCTTAGCCTGGACCCTAAATTCACCCCTCCACTTT. The genes are TRBV11-2 and TRBJ1-6; D gene uncertain. Per the germline V gene, CDR1 is SGHAT and CDR2 is FQNNGV. This CDR3 is 15 amino acids long. V lost 1 base to trimming and J lost 7 bases, with 11 bases between them.

The chain employs TRBV28 and TRBJ1-5, with TRBD1 identical over 7 bases. The CDR3 runs 12 residues. Looked up from germline, CDR1 is MDHEN and CDR2 is SYDVKM. V was clipped by 6 bases and J by 7 bases; unmatched bases: 3. In nucleotides, the CDR3 is TGTGCCAGCAGCAACAGGGGCCAGCCCCAGCATTTT. It specifies CASSNRGQPQHF.

The chain is built from TRBV11-2 and TRBJ1-3; D remains ambiguous. The CDR3 runs 14 residues. The V end lost 5 bases, the J end lost 1 base, and 9 bases lay between the germline ends. CDR1 and CDR2 from the germline V gene are SGHAT and FQNNGV. CDR3 in DNA: TGTGCCAGCAGCCCCGGGAATTCTGGAAACACCATATATTTT. This encodes CASSPGNSGNTIYF.

CDR3 in DNA: TGTGCCAGCAGTTTCCAGGGAGTAGGGGAGCAGTTCTTC. Translated: CASSFQGVGEQFF. The chain links TRBV27 to TRBJ2-1; possibly TRBD1 or TRBD2 for D (5 bases each). V dropped 3 bases and J dropped 10 bases, with 13 bases sitting between them. From germline, CDR1 is MNHEY and CDR2 SMNVEV (reference sequence). CDR3 length: 13 residues.

The V gene is TRBV5-1, the J gene TRBJ2-3, with 10 bases aligning to TRBD2. The CDR3 extends over 17 amino acids. The trim removed 4 bases at V and 0 bases at J, leaving 8 bases unmatched. Germline V gives CDR1 SGHRS, CDR2 YFSETQ. DNA of the CDR3: TGCGCCAGCAGCCCGCTAGGACTAGCGGTTAGCACAGATACGCAGTATTTT. Amino acid sequence: CASSPLGLAVSTDTQYF.

There are a few counts of this clone. This chain joins TRBV7-2 and TRBJ2-7; no definite D call. This CDR3 is built from 11 residues. Germline assignment: CDR1 SGHTA and CDR2 FQGNSA. Deletions cut 6 bases from V and 2 bases from J, with 5 bases between. The CDR3: CASSHAYEQYF. The CDR3 coding sequence is TGTGCCAGCAGTCATGCCTACGAGCAGTACTTC.

The table lists this clone with a count of one. CDR3 DNA: TGTGCCAGCAGACCAAGCTCAAATGAAAAACTGTTTTTT. Its protein is CASRPSSNEKLFF. The rearrangement joins TRBV2 to TRBJ1-4; D uncertain. Germline assignment: CDR1 SNHLY and CDR2 FYNNEI. Trimming left V 6 bases short and J 5 bases short, with 10 bases between. This CDR3 is built from 13 residues.

The gene calls are TRBV7-2 and TRBJ1-5; D possibly corresponds to TRBD1 (6 bases). Germline CDR1 reads SGHTA; CDR2 reads FQGNSA. With 3 bases removed from V and 3 bases from J, the gap between germline ends came to 9 bases. This CDR3 is built from 14 residues. CDR3 in amino acids: CASSLGQPNQPQHF. CDR3 nucleotide sequence: TGTGCCAGCAGCTTGGGACAACCCAATCAGCCCCAGCATTTT. Full variable domain (rest looked up from reference TRBV7-2 and TRBJ1-5): GAGVSQSPSNKVTEKGKDVELRCDPISGHTALYWYRQSLGQGLEFLIYFQGNSAPDKSGLPSDRFSAERTGGSVSTLTIQRTQQEDSAVYLCASSLGQPNQPQHFGDGTRLSIL.

The CDR3 spells CASSQERGGGQPQHF. Written as DNA, the CDR3 is TGCGCCAGCAGCCAAGAGAGGGGGGGCGGTCAGCCCCAGCATTTT. V gene TRBV4-1 combines with J gene TRBJ1-5, with D perhaps TRBD1 (6 bases). The CDR3 covers 15 residues. V was trimmed by 0 bases and J by 6 bases, leaving 12 bases between them. Germline-derived CDR1 and CDR2 are MGHRA and YSYEKL.

The gene calls are TRBV7-9 and TRBJ1-4; 11 nucleotides line up with TRBD1. The CDR3 totals 18 residues. The germline CDR1 and CDR2 sequences are SEHNR and FQNEAQ (reference sequence). J gave up 6 bases and V 5 bases, and 14 bases lay outside the gene matches. In DNA form, the CDR3 reads TGTGCCAGCAGCCCGCGTCCCGGGACAGGGGGAGAGCATGAAAAACTGTTTTTT. Translation: CASSPRPGTGGEHEKLFF.

The V and J genes are TRBV10-3 and TRBJ1-4; D is unclear. Germline V lookup: CDR1 ENHRY, CDR2 SYGVKD. CDR3 length: 15 amino acids. The V gene lost 3 bases and the J gene lost 5 bases, with 13 bases spanning the gap. As DNA, the CDR3 is TGTGCCATCAGTGAAGAGGGCATTCCAAATGAAAAACTGTTTTTT. As protein: CAISEEGIPNEKLFF.

The chain uses TRBV5-1 and TRBJ1-4; D is undetermined. Trimming took 2 bases from V and 7 from J, leaving 9 bases between them. CDR1 is SGHRS and CDR2 is YFSETQ in the germline V gene. The CDR3 extends over 13 amino acids. In nucleotides, the CDR3 is TGCGCCAGCAGCTTCGGAGGTTCTGAAAAACTGTTTTTT. This encodes CASSFGGSEKLFF. Together with reference TRBV5-1 and TRBJ1-4, the CDR3 gives the full variable domain: KAGVTQTPRYLIKTRGQQVTLSCSPISGHRSVSWYQQTPGQGLQFLFEYFSETQRNKGNFPGRFSGRQFSNSRSEMNVSTLELGDSALYLCASSFGGSEKLFFGSGTQLSVL.